This paragraph covers one T cell receptor (beta chain) sequence. The sample belongs to a study of control samples from healthy donors and cancer patients. Profiled with immunoSEQ multiplex PCR; TCRdb holds only in-frame clones, not every one. This sample carries 130,000 to 150,000 clones, roughly 90% of them seen once, and the ten largest clones take around 4.6%. There are 13 residues in the CDR3. The V gene lost 2 bases and the J gene lost 2 bases, with 6 bases spanning the gap. Germline values: CDR1 SGHNT, CDR2 YENEEA. The chain recombines TRBV11-3 with TRBJ1-1; the D is unclear. Sequencing was carried out using blood. The source is a man aged 25 to 45 in good health. The CDR3 bases are TGTGCCAGCAGCTTATTGGGAAACACTGAAGCTTTCTTT. Translated: CASSLLGNTEAFF. Full variable domain (rest looked up from reference TRBV11-3 and TRBJ1-1): EAGVVQSPRYKIIEKKQPVAFWCNPISGHNTLYWYLQNLGQGPELLIRYENEEAVDDSQLPKDRFSAERLKGVDSTLKIQPAELGDSAVYLCASSLLGNTEAFFGQGTRLTVV.